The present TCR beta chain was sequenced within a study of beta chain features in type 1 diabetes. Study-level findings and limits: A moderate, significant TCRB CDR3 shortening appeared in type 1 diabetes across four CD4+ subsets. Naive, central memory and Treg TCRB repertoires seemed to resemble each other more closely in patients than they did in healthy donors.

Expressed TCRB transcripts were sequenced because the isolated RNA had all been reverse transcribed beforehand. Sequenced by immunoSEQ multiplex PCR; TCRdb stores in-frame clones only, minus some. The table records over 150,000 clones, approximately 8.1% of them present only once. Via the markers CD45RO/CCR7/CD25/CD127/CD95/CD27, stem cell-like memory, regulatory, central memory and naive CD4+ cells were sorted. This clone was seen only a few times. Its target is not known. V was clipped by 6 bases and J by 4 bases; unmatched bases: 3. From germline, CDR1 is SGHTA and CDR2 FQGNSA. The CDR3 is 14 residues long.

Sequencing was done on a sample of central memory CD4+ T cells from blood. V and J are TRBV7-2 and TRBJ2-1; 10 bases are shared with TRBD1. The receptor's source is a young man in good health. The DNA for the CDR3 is TGTGCCAGCAGGCCGGGACAGGGGTACAATGAGCAGTTCTTC. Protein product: CASRPGQGYNEQFF.